The 7 T cell receptor beta chains below all came from one sample that was sequenced in a study of cytomegalovirus exposure and HLA in healthy donors. Researchers ran the PCR with 60 Vbeta and 13 Jbeta primers. Clones were read by immunoSEQ multiplex PCR, and TCRdb kept only the in-frame ones, dropping some. The sample has about 130,000 clones; approximately 79% are singletons. Sequencing was carried out using PBMCs. These TCRs come from a man in his forties in good health and CMV-seropositive.

V usage is TRBV14 and J usage is TRBJ2-3; 9 positions match TRBD2. Looked up from germline, CDR1 is SGHDN and CDR2 is FVKESK. This CDR3 region has 14 residues. V was pared by 5 bases and J by 6 bases, with 6 bases of the junction left unmatched. The CDR3 nucleotides read TGTGCCAGCAGCAGCCGACTAGCGGCCGATACGCAGTATTTT. Its translation is CASSSRLAADTQYF.

The chain combines TRBV19 with TRBJ2-7; maybe TRBD2 (6 bases). The germline V gene has CDR1 LNHDA and CDR2 SQIVND (reference sequence). V was cut by 0 bases and J by 6 bases, with 15 bases left in between. The CDR3 contains 15 residues. CDR3 DNA sequence: TGTGCCAGTAGTATAGATCGGAGGGGTAGGGGCGAGCAGTACTTC. Its protein product is CASSIDRRGRGEQYF.

This clone has only one observation. The V call is TRBV7-9, the J call TRBJ2-3; D gene ambiguous. The CDR3 is 15 amino acids. Germline V lookup: CDR1 SEHNR, CDR2 FQNEAQ (reference sequence). The V and J ends lost 8 bases and 4 bases respectively, with 19 bases between them. The CDR3 coding sequence is TGTGCCAGCGCCGCTTATCTTCGGTCGGCAGATACGCAGTATTTT. It specifies CASAAYLRSADTQYF.

The J gene is TRBJ1-3, the V gene TRBV7-8; 7 nucleotides match TRBD1. The CDR3 consists of 16 residues. Germline CDR1 SGHVS, CDR2 FQNEAQ. V was clipped by 1 base and J by 0 bases; unmatched bases: 3. CDR3 region: CASSLGGDSSGNTIYF. CDR3 bases: TGTGCCAGCAGCTTAGGCGGGGACAGCTCTGGAAACACCATATATTTT.

This clone is termed medium-sized. The chain is built from TRBV6-5 and TRBJ1-1, with D uncertain. Deletions cut 2 bases from V and 11 bases from J, with 12 bases between. Germline CDR1 and CDR2: MNHEY and SVGAGI. This CDR3 comprises 12 residues. The DNA of the CDR3 is TGTGCCAGCAGTTACGGTAGGGAGAGGGCTTTCTTT. It codes for CASSYGRERAFF.

The V gene is TRBV19, the J gene TRBJ1-1; 8 nucleotides line up with TRBD1. Germline trimming cut 4 bases from V and 5 bases from J; bases unmatched to any gene: 9. Germline assignment: CDR1 LNHDA and CDR2 SQIVND (reference sequence). The CDR3 loop spans 15 amino acids. The CDR3 sequence: CASSTQGAIGTEAFF. In DNA form, the CDR3 reads TGTGCCAGTAGTACCCAGGGGGCGATTGGTACTGAAGCTTTCTTT.

The chain uses TRBV5-1 and TRBJ2-5; D might be TRBD2 (5 bases). CDR1 is SGHRS, CDR2 YFSETQ, per germline. V was trimmed by 1 base and J by 5 bases, leaving 15 bases between them. The CDR3 is made up of 15 amino acids. CDR3 sequence (DNA): TGCGCCAGCAGCTTGTCTAGCCTTGGACGGGAGACCCAGTACTTC. It specifies CASSLSSLGRETQYF.